This paragraph covers one TCR beta chain sequence. Its antigen is unidentified. CD45RO/CCR7/CD25/CD127/CD95/CD27 separated CD4+ naive, central memory, regulatory and stem cell-like memory cells by sorting. The authors reverse transcribed all of the isolated RNA, so sequencing captured expressed TCRB transcripts. TCRdb keeps only in-frame clones here, not all; method: immunoSEQ multiplex PCR. The data hold about 130,000 clones, with approximately 9% observed a single time. The sample originates from a study of beta chain features in type 1 diabetes. Turning to the study itself: Patients did not differ from healthy donors in age, gender or cell yield. Study results and caveats: All four CD4+ subsets of Type 1 diabetes patients contained TCRB CDR3s that were moderately but significantly shorter.

This CDR3 contains 13 residues. The germline V gene encodes CDR1 KGHSH and CDR2 LQKENI. The ends were cut back, 3 bases at V and 4 bases at J, with 9 bases in the middle. This sequence joins TRBV18 and TRBJ1-2; D is unclear. The sequence derives from a man aged 25-40 years with type 1 diabetes. The sequenced sample consisted of central memory CD4+ T cells from blood. The CDR3 nucleotides are TGTGCCAGCTCACCGGAGTCCCTCTATGGCTACACCTTC. This codes for CASSPESLYGYTF.